The entry that follows covers one T cell receptor beta chain sequence. Its antigen remains unknown. Authors' analysis steps: Across clinicopathological groups, CDR3 differences served as the basis for building a distant-metastasis classifier for papillary thyroid cancer. TCRdb ran MiXCR on the PCR reads. The V and J calls were not made by the authors but by TCRdb's processing. The sample gives 53,000 or so clones, about 20% of which show up once; roughly 3.7% is in the top ten. No patient had received any treatment before thyroid surgery. Germline V gene sequence: CDR1 SGHAT, CDR2 FQNNGV. V trimming: 6 bases; J trimming: 8 bases; junction bases outside the gene matches: 12. The CDR3 has 15 amino acids. This specimen belongs to a study of metastatic and nonmetastatic thyroid tumors. Study-wide background: Samples came from malignant and benign thyroid patients, and repertoires were compared across blood and tumor or nodule tissue. General study findings and limits: When malignant thyroid tumors were compared with benign nodules, TCR beta diversity was reportedly significantly higher in the malignant tumors. This held in both blood and tumor samples.

The rearrangement links TRBV11-2 to TRBJ2-1; 8 positions agree with TRBD2. The clonotype comes from a female donor with papillary thyroid cancer or a benign thyroid nodule (not recorded which). Some clones in this sample may be carry-over from other donors' samples. Sequencing used blood. The CDR3 DNA reads TGTGCCAGCAGTCCAACCGTGACTAGCGCCCATGAGCAGTTCTTC. Its translation: CASSPTVTSAHEQFF.